Listed below are T cell receptor beta chains from one sample, sequenced in a study of Graves' ophthalmopathy and Graves' hyperthyroidism. TCRdb re-derived calls from the multiplex PCR reads in MiXCR, one entry per CDR3 protein. The sample lists some 750,000 distinct CDR3 sequences, approximately 40% seen once, with roughly 46% in the top ten. The specimen sequenced was peripheral blood. The receptors come from an adult man with Graves' ophthalmopathy. Both conserved end residues are part of each CDR3. Fields, in order: clone size, D gene, V gene, J gene, CDR3 protein, CDR3 DNA. A D gene is named only where the DNA matches it firmly. The listing skips clone size in some rows; elsewhere it reads once, few, many or a size class.

size: once
D: -
V: TRBV25-1
J: TRBJ2-5
CDR3: CASSESGRLTQYF
DNA: TGTGCCAGCAGTGAAAGTGGGAGGTTGACCCAGTACTTC

size: -
D: TRBD2
V: TRBV20-1
J: TRBJ2-7
CDR3: CSATGTSGSPYEQYF
DNA: TGCAGTGCTACCGGGACTAGCGGGAGTCCATACGAGCAGTACTTC

size: few
D: TRBD1
V: TRBV2
J: TRBJ1-1
CDR3: CASIPGQGSTEAFF
DNA: TGTGCCAGCATTCCGGGACAGGGGAGCACTGAAGCTTTCTTT

size: -
D: TRBD1
V: TRBV24-1
J: TRBJ1-5
CDR3: CATRATGTGDQPQHF
DNA: TGTGCCACCAGGGCTACAGGGACAGGGGATCAGCCCCAGCATTTT

size: -
D: TRBD1
V: TRBV3-1
J: TRBJ1-1
CDR3: CASSPGTESINTEAFF
DNA: TGTGCCAGCAGCCCTGGGACAGAGTCGATAAACACTGAAGCTTTCTTT

size: -
D: TRBD1
V: TRBV9
J: TRBJ2-5
CDR3: CASSRNRQGWGETQYF
DNA: TGTGCCAGCAGCAGAAATCGACAGGGGTGGGGCGAGACCCAGTACTTC

size: -
D: -
V: TRBV6-6
J: TRBJ2-2
CDR3: CASRGRGRDTGELFF
DNA: TGTGCCAGCAGGGGGAGGGGGAGGGACACCGGGGAGCTGTTTTTT

size: -
D: -
V: TRBV7-9
J: TRBJ2-7
CDR3: CASSLIHNPYEQYF
DNA: TGTGCCAGCAGCTTAATACACAACCCCTACGAGCAGTACTTC

size: -
D: -
V: TRBV25-1
J: TRBJ2-5
CDR3: CASRRGGDETQYF
DNA: TGTGCCAGCCGGCGGGGAGGTGATGAGACCCAGTACTTC

size: -
D: -
V: TRBV2
J: TRBJ2-3
CDR3: CASSKAADTDTQYF
DNA: TGTGCCAGCTCGAAGGCAGCAGACACAGATACGCAGTATTTT

size: -
D: TRBD1
V: TRBV29-1
J: TRBJ1-1
CDR3: CSVGGLDREALF
DNA: TGCAGCGTTGGGGGATTGGACAGGGAAGCTTTGTTT

size: once
D: -
V: TRBV9
J: TRBJ2-7
CDR3: CASNYRTEIYEQYF
DNA: TGTGCCAGCAACTACCGGACGGAGATCTACGAGCAGTACTTC

size: many
D: -
V: TRBV7-2
J: TRBJ1-2
CDR3: CASSLGTGLGYTF
DNA: TGTGCCAGCAGCTTAGGTACAGGTCTTGGCTACACCTTC

size: -
D: TRBD1
V: TRBV20-1
J: TRBJ2-7
CDR3: CSAGRDRTYEQHF
DNA: TGCAGTGCTGGAAGGGACAGAACCTACGAGCAGCACTTC

size: few
D: -
V: TRBV2
J: TRBJ2-5
CDR3: CASSPRGTTLQETQYF
DNA: TGTGCCAGCAGCCCTCGCGGGACCACGCTCCAAGAGACCCAGTACTTC

size: many
D: -
V: TRBV25-1
J: TRBJ1-1
CDR3: CASSEYNTEAFF
DNA: TGCGCCAGCAGTGAGTACAACACTGAAGCTTTCTTT

size: -
D: -
V: TRBV27
J: TRBJ1-4
CDR3: CASSPQAGHEKLFF
DNA: TGTGCCAGCAGTCCCCAGGCGGGGCATGAAAAACTGTTTTTT

size: many
D: -
V: TRBV2
J: TRBJ1-2
CDR3: CASRDSLLYGYTF
DNA: TGTGCCAGCAGGGACTCACTCCTCTATGGCTACACCTTC

size: -
D: TRBD1
V: TRBV7-9
J: TRBJ2-4
CDR3: CASSQGTGKAKNIQYF
DNA: TGTGCCAGCAGCCAAGGGACAGGGAAAGCCAAAAACATTCAGTACTTC

size: -
D: -
V: TRBV20-1
J: TRBJ2-7
CDR3: CSARRGWGGEQYF
DNA: TGCAGTGCTAGAAGGGGGTGGGGTGGCGAGCAGTACTTC

size: many
D: -
V: TRBV20-1
J: TRBJ2-7
CDR3: CSASRTDTYEQYF
DNA: TGCAGTGCTAGCAGGACAGATACATACGAGCAGTACTTC

size: -
D: -
V: TRBV6-1
J: TRBJ1-6
CDR3: CAIAQGRDSPLHF
DNA: TGTGCCATCGCGCAGGGGCGGGATTCACCCCTCCACTTT

size: -
D: TRBD2
V: TRBV5-4
J: TRBJ2-5
CDR3: CASSLTGRGGARETQYF
DNA: TGTGCCAGCAGCTTGACGGGTCGCGGGGGGGCGAGGGAGACCCAGTACTTC

size: few
D: -
V: TRBV7-9
J: TRBJ2-2
CDR3: CASTRDRSTGELFF
DNA: TGTGCCAGCACCCGTGACAGGAGCACCGGGGAGCTGTTTTTT

size: few
D: -
V: TRBV2
J: TRBJ1-6
CDR3: CASSQGFGSPLHF
DNA: TGTGCCAGCTCACAGGGTTTCGGTTCACCCCTCCACTTT

size: -
D: TRBD1
V: TRBV29-1
J: TRBJ2-6
CDR3: CSPGTGLSGANVLTF
DNA: TGCAGCCCCGGGACAGGTCTCTCGGGGGCCAACGTCCTGACTTTC

size: few
D: TRBD2
V: TRBV9
J: TRBJ2-7
CDR3: CASSASPTLAGVYF
DNA: TGTGCCAGCAGCGCCTCACCAACCCTAGCGGGAGTGTACTTC

size: -
D: -
V: TRBV10-3
J: TRBJ1-6
CDR3: CAISQEGTPLHF
DNA: TGTGCCATCAGCCAAGAGGGAACTCCCCTCCACTTT

size: -
D: -
V: TRBV11-3
J: TRBJ1-2
CDR3: CARGKRERHGYTF
DNA: TGTGCCAGGGGGAAGAGGGAGCGGCATGGCTACACCTTC

size: many
D: -
V: TRBV9
J: TRBJ2-5
CDR3: CASSVVPQETQYF
DNA: TGTGCCAGCAGCGTAGTTCCTCAAGAGACCCAGTACTTC

size: many
D: -
V: TRBV19
J: TRBJ2-2
CDR3: CASSISQANTGELFF
DNA: TGTGCCAGTAGTATTAGTCAGGCGAACACCGGGGAGCTGTTTTTT

size: few
D: -
V: TRBV7-9
J: TRBJ1-1
CDR3: CASSRSRAPGTEAFF
DNA: TGTGCCAGCAGCCGATCCCGGGCCCCGGGCACTGAAGCTTTCTTT

size: few
D: TRBD2
V: TRBV20-1
J: TRBJ2-5
CDR3: CSANGLAGVGETQYF
DNA: TGCAGTGCTAACGGACTAGCGGGAGTCGGGGAGACCCAGTACTTC

size: -
D: -
V: TRBV10-3
J: TRBJ2-2
CDR3: CAIREGTSNTGELFF
DNA: TGTGCCATCAGGGAGGGGACATCGAACACCGGGGAGCTGTTTTTT

size: once
D: -
V: TRBV29-1
J: TRBJ2-7
CDR3: CSDGPTYEQYF
DNA: TGCAGCGACGGACCCACCTACGAGCAGTACTTC

size: few
D: -
V: TRBV5-4
J: TRBJ2-7
CDR3: CASSPSVVSSYEQYF
DNA: TGTGCCAGCAGCCCCTCGGTAGTCAGCTCCTACGAGCAGTACTTC

size: -
D: -
V: TRBV20-1
J: TRBJ2-7
CDR3: CSARAGTPNEQYF
DNA: TGCAGTGCTAGAGCCGGGACACCTAACGAGCAGTACTTC

size: -
D: TRBD2
V: TRBV7-2
J: TRBJ2-3
CDR3: CASTSAGDDTQYF
DNA: TGTGCCAGCACCTCAGCGGGGGACGATACGCAGTATTTT

size: -
D: TRBD1
V: TRBV2
J: TRBJ2-7
CDR3: CASTLPGQAEKQYF
DNA: TGTGCCAGCACCCTACCGGGACAGGCGGAAAAGCAGTACTTC

size: -
D: TRBD1
V: TRBV25-1
J: TRBJ1-1
CDR3: CASTWDRGQMNTEAFF
DNA: TGTGCCAGCACATGGGACAGGGGGCAGATGAACACTGAGGCTTTCTTT

size: -
D: TRBD2
V: TRBV6-5
J: TRBJ2-5
CDR3: CASSKLAAQETQYF
DNA: TGTGCCAGCAGTAAACTAGCGGCCCAAGAGACCCAGTACTTC

size: many
D: TRBD1
V: TRBV29-1
J: TRBJ2-5
CDR3: CSVGVRGQRETQYF
DNA: TGCAGCGTGGGGGTCAGGGGGCAGAGGGAGACCCAGTACTTC

size: -
D: -
V: TRBV7-9
J: TRBJ1-1
CDR3: CASSLEAPILNTEAFF
DNA: TGTGCCAGCAGCTTGGAGGCCCCCATATTGAACACTGAAGCTTTCTTT

size: few
D: -
V: TRBV28
J: TRBJ2-7
CDR3: CASSFRGGYEQYF
DNA: TGTGCCAGCAGTTTTAGAGGAGGTTACGAGCAGTACTTC

size: -
D: -
V: TRBV10-1
J: TRBJ1-4
CDR3: CASSDPRETTNEKLFF
DNA: TGCGCCAGCAGTGACCCCAGGGAAACAACTAATGAAAAACTGTTTTTT

size: -
D: -
V: TRBV5-6
J: TRBJ2-7
CDR3: CASSLYLHGGTYEQYF
DNA: TGTGCCAGCAGCTTGTATCTCCACGGCGGAACCTACGAGCAGTACTTC

size: few
D: TRBD2
V: TRBV20-1
J: TRBJ2-7
CDR3: CSAREPGGLPYEQYF
DNA: TGCAGTGCTAGGGAACCGGGGGGGCTCCCCTACGAGCAGTACTTC

size: -
D: TRBD1
V: TRBV19
J: TRBJ2-3
CDR3: CASSMDRTTDTQYF
DNA: TGTGCCAGTAGTATGGACAGGACCACAGATACGCAGTATTTT

size: -
D: -
V: TRBV5-5
J: TRBJ2-7
CDR3: CASSSAGLEYF
DNA: TGTGCCAGCAGCTCGGCAGGACTGGAGTACTTC

size: -
D: -
V: TRBV5-1
J: TRBJ1-2
CDR3: CASGNPADYGYTF
DNA: TGCGCCAGCGGGAATCCGGCGGACTATGGCTACACCTTC

size: -
D: TRBD2
V: TRBV7-2
J: TRBJ2-7
CDR3: CASSSIAGLAGGTSQYF
DNA: TGTGCCAGCAGTTCCATTGCGGGACTAGCGGGAGGGACTTCGCAGTACTTC

size: few
D: TRBD2
V: TRBV7-9
J: TRBJ2-5
CDR3: CASSVALGLAVKETQYF
DNA: TGTGCCAGCAGCGTAGCGCTAGGACTAGCGGTAAAAGAGACCCAGTACTTC

size: -
D: -
V: TRBV20-1
J: TRBJ1-2
CDR3: CSARDRIGGYTF
DNA: TGCAGTGCTAGAGACCGAATAGGGGGCTACACCTTC

size: many
D: -
V: TRBV7-8
J: TRBJ1-2
CDR3: CASSFGDVRTF
DNA: TGTGCCAGCAGCTTTGGGGATGTGCGCACCTTC

size: -
D: -
V: TRBV25-1
J: TRBJ1-5
CDR3: CASSESAGGSQPQHF
DNA: TGTGCCAGCAGTGAATCGGCGGGGGGCTCTCAGCCCCAGCATTTT